The source of this TCR beta chain is a study of blood T cell repertoires in COVID-19. V dropped 7 bases and J dropped 3 bases, with 11 bases sitting between them. The CDR3 spans 13 residues. Germline V gene data show CDR1 as SNHLY and CDR2 as FYNNEI. Data came from immunoSEQ multiplex PCR; TCRdb stores just in-frame clones and leaves some out. The table has roughly 330,000 clones, nearly 90% seen once. The sequence came from a woman in her twenties or thirties who had recovered from COVID-19. This chain joins TRBV2 and TRBJ2-3; D unclear. Sequenced: PBMCs or T cells enriched from blood (not recorded which). The CDR3 DNA reads as TGTGCCAGCACCCCCGATCTAACAGATACGCAGTATTTT. Protein sequence: CASTPDLTDTQYF.